Sequencing of this T cell receptor beta chain was carried out in a study of low-dose radiotherapy and immunotherapy resistance in tumors. Study-wide context: Ipilimumab 1 mg/kg every six weeks, together with nivolumab 240 mg every two weeks, was given intravenously to patients.

Indicated time point: after trial treatment. Treatment described: LDRT plus nivolumab, ipilimumab, low-dose cyclophosphamide and aspirin (RACIN trial). This clonotype was seen a handful of times. With only one base between it and a far larger clone, this is likely a read error. With TRAV- and TRBV-specific primers, first-strand cDNA was made, covering the alpha and beta chains. TCR amplification used roughly 18 PCR cycles, a constant-region primer and a V-primer adapter. Via MiXCR, TCRdb re-called the reads, giving one row per CDR3 protein. Of nearly 60,000 distinct CDR3 sequences listed, about 25% were seen once; the top ten hold 6.7%. Losses at the gene ends were 6 bases for V and 7 bases for J; bases not matched to a gene: 18. Germline CDR1 is MNHEY and CDR2 is SVGEGT. CDR3 size: 17 residues.

Here the sequenced sample was PBMCs, taken after low-dose radiotherapy plus immunotherapy. V gene TRBV6-2 or TRBV6-3 combines with J gene TRBJ2-7, with 10 bases aligning to TRBD2. This receptor was taken from a male donor with prostate cancer. CDR3 DNA sequence: TGTGCCAGCAGGAAACTAGCGGGAAAATCAAGGTACAATGAGCAGTACTTC. It is translated as CASRKLAGKSRYNEQYF.